This passage covers 22 T cell receptor beta chains from one sample sequenced in a study of T cells after yellow fever vaccination. TCRdb called the 5' RACE reads again in MiXCR, with one record for every CDR3 protein. This sample has about 210,000 distinct CDR3 sequences, with about 3% found just once. The sequencing used CD4+ T cells sorted from PBMCs, collected 10 days after the yellow fever booster vaccination. These receptors originate from a man between 18 and 35 years old who received the YFV17D yellow fever vaccine.

This clonotype was detected a few times. The chain links TRBV25-1 to TRBJ2-1; D is tentatively TRBD1 or TRBD2 (5 bases each). Trimming removed 6 bases from V and 0 bases from J, with 15 bases in between. The CDR3 has 16 amino acids. CDR1 is MGHDK and CDR2 is SYGVNS in the germline V gene. CDR3 bases: TGTGCCAGCAGGGGGGAGACTCATAGCTCCTACAATGAGCAGTTCTTC. Encoded protein: CASRGETHSSYNEQFF.

The rearrangement links TRBV10-2 to TRBJ2-3; TRBD2 agrees at 12 bases. The CDR3 spans 14 residues. The V gene's germline CDR1 is WSHSY and CDR2 SAAADI. The V and J ends lost 10 bases and 4 bases, in that order; junction bases with no gene match: 6. CDR3 bases: TGCGCCATCTCTAGCGGGGGGGCATCAGATACGCAGTATTTT. Amino acid sequence: CAISSGGASDTQYF.

In its sample, this clonotype was seen many times. The V call is TRBV7-2, the J call TRBJ2-5; 10 bases line up with TRBD1. CDR3 size: 14 residues. Germline lookup yields CDR1 SGHTA and CDR2 FQGNSA. J lost 5 bases, V lost 5 bases, and 5 bases had no gene match. The CDR3 loop is CASSTDRGYETQYF. The CDR3 nucleotides read TGTGCCAGCAGCACGGACAGGGGGTATGAGACCCAGTACTTC.

This clonotype came up a few times. The chain has TRBV20-1 and TRBJ2-5; D possibly corresponds to TRBD2 (6 bases). There are 14 residues in the CDR3. Trimming removed 6 bases from V and 1 base from J, with 15 bases in between. Germline CDR1 is DFQATT and CDR2 is SNEGSKA (reference sequence). DNA of the CDR3: TGCAGTGCCCTAGACTGGGGGGTCCAAGAGACCCAGTACTTC. Translation: CSALDWGVQETQYF.

In this sample, this clonotype turned up many times. The rearrangement links TRBV5-1 to TRBJ1-1; D may be TRBD1 (5 bases). Trimming removed 4 bases at V and 6 bases at J, with 19 bases between. The CDR3 covers 15 residues. Germline lookup yields CDR1 SGHRS and CDR2 YFSETQ. CDR3 amino acids: CASSPGSGVEAEAFF. As DNA, the CDR3 is TGCGCCAGCAGCCCCGGCTCGGGGGTTGAGGCTGAAGCTTTCTTT.

The chain recombines TRBV7-3 with TRBJ2-3, with unresolved D. Germline CDR1 and CDR2: SGHTA and FQGTGA. This CDR3 is built from 14 residues. With 3 bases removed from V and 2 bases from J, the gap between germline ends came to 9 bases. This CDR3 is CASSFGSITDTQYF. The DNA for the CDR3 is TGTGCCAGCAGCTTTGGCAGTATCACAGATACGCAGTATTTT.

V gene TRBV6-1 combines with J gene TRBJ1-1; a possible D gene is TRBD1 (5 bases). The germline gives CDR1 MNHNS, CDR2 SASEGT. The CDR3 has 14 residues. Trimming shortened V by 10 bases and J by 5 bases, and 20 bases separated the two germline ends. The CDR3 sequence: CANPTFYGGTEAFF. CDR3 nucleotides: TGTGCCAACCCCACGTTCTACGGGGGTACTGAAGCTTTCTTT.

This clonotype was seen repeatedly, ten times or more. V gene TRBV5-1 combines with J gene TRBJ2-3; D tentatively reads TRBD1 or TRBD2 (5 bases each). Germline V gene lookup returns CDR1 SGHRS and CDR2 YFSETQ. The CDR3 is 16 amino acids. V lost 4 bases to trimming and J lost 4 bases, with 19 bases between them. The CDR3 here is CASSRTGPGAADTQYF. As DNA, the CDR3 is TGCGCCAGCAGCAGAACGGGCCCCGGGGCGGCAGATACGCAGTATTTT.

The chain carries TRBV11-1 and TRBJ1-5; D ambiguous. The CDR3 runs to 13 residues. Trimming pared 6 bases from V and 4 bases from J, leaving 10 bases between. The germline gives CDR1 SGHAT, CDR2 FQDESV (reference sequence). CDR3 loop: CASSTDQNQPQHF. The CDR3 DNA reads as TGTGCCAGCAGTACGGACCAGAATCAGCCCCAGCATTTT.

This clonotype was recorded at least ten times. The chain uses TRBV20-1 and TRBJ2-3; D is ambiguous. There are 13 residues in the CDR3. From germline, CDR1 is DFQATT and CDR2 SNEGSKA (reference sequence). The V gene lost 6 bases and the J gene lost 0 bases, with 10 bases spanning the gap. For the CDR3, the DNA is TGCAGTGCGGTTACCAGAAGCACAGATACGCAGTATTTT. Translating it yields CSAVTRSTDTQYF.

This clonotype has a count of ten or more. The chain combines TRBV5-1 with TRBJ2-1, with 9 bases identical to TRBD1. The V segment lost 3 bases and the J segment 5 bases; nucleotides outside the gene matches: 6. The CDR3 runs 15 residues. CDR1 is SGHRS, CDR2 YFSETQ, per germline. Here the CDR3 reads CASSSTGGLNNEQFF. Here the CDR3 DNA reads TGCGCCAGCAGCTCTACAGGGGGCCTTAACAATGAGCAGTTCTTC.

The CDR3 bases are TGTGCCAGTTATTCAGGGGGCGTTTCACCCCTCCACTTT. The encoded protein is CASYSGGVSPLHF. This chain connects TRBV19 to TRBJ1-6; 8 bases agree with TRBD1. Germline V lookup: CDR1 LNHDA, CDR2 SQIVND (reference sequence). The junction had 6 bases not matched to a gene; V was cut back by 8 bases and J by 9 bases. There are 13 residues in the CDR3.

The V call is TRBV7-2, the J call TRBJ1-6, with TRBD1 identical over 8 bases. Trimming cost V 3 bases and J 9 bases; bases outside gene matches: 7. Germline lookup yields CDR1 SGHTA and CDR2 FQGNSA. This CDR3 has 15 residues. For the CDR3, the DNA is TGTGCCAGCAGCTTGTGGACAGGGAGTAGTTCACCCCTCCACTTT. Its protein is CASSLWTGSSSPLHF.

This clonotype has at least ten counts. This chain joins TRBV11-1 and TRBJ1-1; D is unresolved. CDR3 length: 14 amino acids. Germline V gene sequence: CDR1 SGHAT, CDR2 FQDESV (reference sequence). V was shortened by 2 bases and J by 1 base, with 8 bases between the two germline ends. CDR3 sequence (DNA): TGTGCCAGCAGCTTACTGGTTAAGAACACTGAAGCTTTCTTT. Its translation is CASSLLVKNTEAFF.

V is TRBV20-1 and J is TRBJ2-7; the D gene is possibly TRBD2 (6 bases). Germline V CDR1 and CDR2: DFQATT, SNEGSKA (reference sequence). Between the trimmed V and J ends, which lost 3 bases and 2 bases, there was a span of 20 bases. This CDR3 has 16 residues. The CDR3 coding sequence is TGCAGTGCTAGTTACCCGGGACTCTATTCCACCTACGAGCAGTACGTC. Its protein is CSASYPGLYSTYEQYV.

This clonotype appeared a few times. V is TRBV4-2 and J is TRBJ1-2; D is unclear. Trimming took off 0 bases at V and 2 bases at J, with 10 bases between the two ends. This CDR3 is built from 15 residues. Germline V lookup: CDR1 LGHNA, CDR2 YNFKEQ. The CDR3, as DNA: TGTGCCAGCAGCCAAGATCAAGGGCAGAACTATGGCTACACCTTC. This translates into CASSQDQGQNYGYTF.

This clonotype has a count of ten or more. The chain couples TRBV14 to TRBJ1-4, with TRBD1 as a possible D gene (6 bases). Germline V lookup: CDR1 SGHDN, CDR2 FVKESK. V lost 2 bases, J lost 8 bases, and 18 bases lay in between. The CDR3 loop spans 16 amino acids. CDR3 region: CASSQQFHRVEEKLFF. CDR3 coding DNA: TGTGCCAGCAGCCAACAATTCCACAGGGTTGAGGAAAAACTGTTTTTT.

Only a few counts were recorded for this clonotype. The chain is built from TRBV5-4 and TRBJ2-5; D unclear. The CDR3 consists of 15 residues. V lost 1 base and J lost 0, with 10 bases in between. Germline V lookup: CDR1 SGHNT, CDR2 YYREEE (reference sequence). The CDR3 DNA follows: TGTGCCAGCAGCTTGACCACCGGACACCAAGAGACCCAGTACTTC. This codes for CASSLTTGHQETQYF.

This clonotype was counted at least ten times. V usage is TRBV11-2 and J usage is TRBJ2-2; 9 bases are shared with TRBD1. This CDR3 region has 15 residues. Germline CDR1 reads SGHAT; CDR2 reads FQNNGV. Trimming removed 4 bases from V and 4 bases from J; junction bases left unmatched: 4. CDR3 coding DNA: TGTGCCAGCAGCTCACAGGGGGCTTTCACCGGGGAGCTGTTTTTT. Translated: CASSSQGAFTGELFF.

The sample holds a few counts of this clonotype. The rearrangement joins TRBV20-1 to TRBJ1-1; D call uncertain. Trimming stripped 4 bases from V and 1 base from J, with 10 bases between. Per the germline V gene, CDR1 is DFQATT and CDR2 is SNEGSKA (reference sequence). The CDR3 runs 13 residues. This chain's CDR3 is CSANPGANTEAFF. The CDR3, as DNA: TGCAGTGCTAACCCGGGAGCGAACACTGAAGCTTTCTTT.

This clonotype was seen repeatedly, ten times or more. V gene TRBV5-5 combines with J gene TRBJ1-2; tentative D call: TRBD1 (6 bases). The CDR3 sequence is 13 residues long. CDR1 and CDR2 from the germline V gene are SGHKS and YYEKEE (reference sequence). Trimming removed 1 base from V and 4 bases from J, with 8 bases in between. The CDR3 region has the DNA TGTGCCAGCAGCTTGCCGGGGGCCTATGGCTACACCTTC. Its translation: CASSLPGAYGYTF.

This clonotype occurred many times. The J gene is TRBJ2-7, the V gene TRBV20-1; D gene unclear. V shed 5 bases and J shed 3 bases, with 11 bases lying between them. Germline V gene sequence: CDR1 DFQATT, CDR2 SNEGSKA (reference sequence). The CDR3 is made up of 12 amino acids. The CDR3 nucleotides read TGCAGTGCTCACTATTCTCTCTACGAGCAGTACTTC. Amino acid sequence: CSAHYSLYEQYF.